Following are 19 T cell receptor beta chains from one sample sequenced in a study of OX40 agonist ivuxolimab in advanced cancers. Assay: immunoSEQ multiplex PCR; the TCRdb copy retains only in-frame clones and omits some. The data show around 75,000 clones, around 89% seen once. The sample was CD4+ or CD8+ T cells sorted from blood, taken in a trial of the OX40 agonist ivuxolimab. These receptors all stem from an adult with an advanced solid tumor such as melanoma, head and neck, liver or kidney cancer.

A single count supports this clone. The V gene is TRBV5-1, the J gene TRBJ2-3, with D unclear. V was cut by 0 bases and J by 2 bases, with 1 base left in between. This CDR3 comprises 12 residues. Germline V gives CDR1 SGHRS, CDR2 YFSETQ. As DNA, the CDR3 is TGCGCCAGCAGCTTGGCCACAGATACGCAGTATTTT. Translation: CASSLATDTQYF.

J is TRBJ1-5 and V is TRBV2; TRBD1 matches at 9 bases. CDR3 length: 15 amino acids. J gave up 2 bases and V 6 bases, and 5 bases lay outside the gene matches. CDR1 is SNHLY and CDR2 is FYNNEI in the germline V gene. CDR3 sequence reads: CASRKDRGGNQPQHF. The CDR3 DNA sequence: TGTGCCAGCAGGAAGGACAGGGGTGGCAATCAGCCCCAGCATTTT.

The chain carries TRBV11-3 and TRBJ2-7, with TRBD1 matching over 7 bases. There are 13 residues in the CDR3. V lost 6 bases and J lost 3; bases outside the gene matches: 5. Germline V gene lookup returns CDR1 SGHNT and CDR2 YENEEA. The CDR3 nucleotides read TGTGCCAGCAGTCCAGGGGGAAACTACGAGCAGTACTTC. It yields the protein CASSPGGNYEQYF.

The CDR3 sequence is CASSFGFNTEAFF. The CDR3 coding sequence is TGTGCCAGCAGTTTCGGGTTCAACACTGAAGCTTTCTTT. This chain connects TRBV27 to TRBJ1-1; D is undetermined. The CDR3 loop spans 13 amino acids. Germline-derived CDR1 and CDR2 are MNHEY and SMNVEV (reference sequence). Trimming stripped 3 bases from V and 2 bases from J, with 7 bases between.

V and J are TRBV12-5 and TRBJ2-5; D call uncertain. Germline loops: CDR1 LGHNT, CDR2 FRNRAP. The CDR3 loop spans 18 amino acids. V gave up 5 bases and J gave up 5 bases, with 27 bases separating them. The CDR3 nucleotides read TGTGCTAGTGGTCCTGGTCTGATCTCGGGCAGGAGCGTGGAGACCCAGTACTTC. It encodes CASGPGLISGRSVETQYF.

The chain couples TRBV5-1 to TRBJ2-5; D gene uncertain. CDR3 length: 14 residues. CDR1 is SGHRS and CDR2 is YFSETQ in the germline V gene. V was cut by 2 bases and J by 0 bases, with 8 bases left in between. The CDR3 region is CASSFIPHQETQYF. Written as DNA, the CDR3 is TGCGCCAGCAGCTTCATCCCCCACCAAGAGACCCAGTACTTC.

This sequence joins TRBV6-8 and TRBJ1-2, with unresolved D. The CDR3 spans 16 residues. V dropped 0 bases and J dropped 0 bases, with 11 bases sitting between them. Per germline, CDR1 MNHGY and CDR2 SAAAGT. CDR3 DNA: TGTGCCAGCAGTTACTCACCCGGGTCCCCTAACTATGGCTACACCTTC. Translation: CASSYSPGSPNYGYTF.

This chain joins TRBV5-6 and TRBJ2-2; possibly TRBD1 for D (5 bases). V was clipped by 1 base and J by 5 bases, with 12 bases between them. This CDR3 comprises 15 residues. Germline lookup yields CDR1 SGHDT and CDR2 YYEEEE. The CDR3: CASSLIGRVTGELFF. The CDR3 region has the DNA TGTGCCAGCAGCTTGATTGGCAGGGTAACCGGGGAGCTGTTTTTT.

A single count supports this clone. J is TRBJ1-5 and V is TRBV4-1, with D perhaps TRBD1 (6 bases). Trimming removed 1 base from V and 0 bases from J, with 16 bases in between. Germline V gene data show CDR1 as MGHRA and CDR2 as YSYEKL. The CDR3 spans 18 residues. Here the CDR3 reads CASSQVLGTGPSNQPQHF. CDR3 coding DNA: TGCGCCAGCAGCCAAGTACTGGGCACAGGGCCTAGCAATCAGCCCCAGCATTTT.

The chain carries TRBV29-1 and TRBJ1-3; D call uncertain. CDR3 length: 15 residues. Germline CDR1 is SQVTM and CDR2 is ANQGSEA. The V end was cut by 4 bases, the J end by 0 bases, with 13 bases between. CDR3 in DNA: TGCAGCGTTGTCTTGCCCTCTAACTCTGGAAACACCATATATTTT. Translated, it gives CSVVLPSNSGNTIYF.

The rearrangement joins TRBV18 to TRBJ2-1; D possibly uses TRBD1 or TRBD2 (5 bases each). The length of the CDR3 is 17 residues. V lost 5 bases and J 5 bases, leaving 22 bases between the germline ends. The germline gives CDR1 KGHSH, CDR2 LQKENI. Here the CDR3 reads CASSSTVKGSSHNEQFF. For the CDR3, the DNA is TGTGCCAGCTCATCTACCGTTAAGGGGAGTTCCCACAATGAGCAGTTCTTC.

The CDR3 DNA is TGTGCCAGCACTCCAAGGGGGACAGGGACTGAAAAACTGTTTTTT. Its translation is CASTPRGTGTEKLFF. The V gene is TRBV28, the J gene TRBJ1-4, with TRBD1 identical over 9 bases. CDR3 size: 15 residues. Looked up from germline, CDR1 is MDHEN and CDR2 is SYDVKM. The V segment lost 7 bases and the J segment 7 bases; nucleotides outside the gene matches: 10.

As for this clone: An end of the junction differs from the germline gene, which may be a read error. The rearrangement links TRBV7-7 to TRBJ2-1; TRBD1 aligns across 7 bases. Germline CDR1 reads SSHAT; CDR2 reads FNYEAQ (reference sequence). This CDR3 contains 13 residues. The CDR3: CASSPGQYNEQFF. CDR3 coding DNA: TGTGCTAGCAGCCCGGGACAGTACAATGAGCAGTTCTTC.

This sequence joins TRBV2 and TRBJ2-6, with a possible D match to TRBD1 (6 bases). The CDR3 sequence is 15 residues long. Germline CDR1 and CDR2: SNHLY and FYNNEI. The germline V and J ends were trimmed by 1 base and 4 bases, with 8 bases remaining between them. CDR3 DNA sequence: TGTGCCAGCAGTGAAGGGGGGCCAGGGGCCAACGTCCTGACTTTC. Protein sequence: CASSEGGPGANVLTF.

The chain joins TRBV28 to TRBJ2-1; TRBD2 matches at 11 bases. Trimming cost V 8 bases and J 7 bases; bases outside gene matches: 7. The CDR3 has 14 amino acids. Germline values: CDR1 MDHEN, CDR2 SYDVKM. The CDR3 loop is CASVTSGSINEQFF. DNA of the CDR3: TGTGCCAGCGTAACTAGCGGGAGCATAAATGAGCAGTTCTTC.

The chain joins TRBV5-1 to TRBJ2-5; D gene uncertain. Trimming cost V 0 bases and J 4 bases, with 10 bases left between them. The germline CDR1 and CDR2 sequences are SGHRS and YFSETQ. The CDR3 runs to 14 residues. The CDR3 bases are TGCGCCAGCAGCTTGGCCCAGGCCCCAGAGACCCAGTACTTC. Translating gives CASSLAQAPETQYF.

The chain links TRBV6-5 to TRBJ1-5; possible D gene TRBD1, 6 bases. The ends were cut back, 4 bases at V and 3 bases at J, with 16 bases in the middle. This CDR3 region has 16 residues. Germline CDR1 reads MNHEY; CDR2 reads SVGAGI. The CDR3 bases are TGTGCCAGCAGTTGCCTGACAGGCGGCCTCAATCAGCCCCAGCATTTT. It is translated as CASSCLTGGLNQPQHF.

The CDR3 here is CSAADRGRSETQYF. CDR3 coding DNA: TGCAGCGCAGCGGACAGGGGGCGATCGGAGACCCAGTACTTC. The chain couples TRBV29-1 to TRBJ2-5; TRBD1 matches at 11 bases. With V trimmed by 7 bases and J by 5 bases, 9 bases remained unmatched. Germline V CDR1 and CDR2: SQVTM, ANQGSEA. The CDR3 runs 14 residues.

V gene TRBV27 combines with J gene TRBJ1-1; 7 bases match TRBD1. The CDR3 has 15 residues. V lost 5 bases and J lost 4; bases outside the gene matches: 10. Germline V gives CDR1 MNHEY, CDR2 SMNVEV (reference sequence). The DNA of the CDR3 is TGTGCCAGCAGTCTGCAGACAGGGCCGGCCACTGAAGCTTTCTTT. Translating it yields CASSLQTGPATEAFF.